This T cell receptor (beta chain) derives from a study of tumor-infiltrating lymphocytes in localized non-small cell lung cancer. Across the whole study: Patients included smokers and never-smokers with various histologies, some sampled after neoadjuvant chemotherapy.

Measured with immunoSEQ multiplex PCR; TCRdb has only the in-frame clones, and not every one. The table shows about 7,000 clones, with 74% occurring only once. On this clone: The antigen remains unidentified.

Regarding the study as a whole: Compared with uninvolved lung, tumors showed higher T cell infiltration by TCRbeta sequencing.

CDR1 and CDR2 (germline): SGDLS, YYNGEE. V was shortened by 3 bases and J by 2 bases, with 5 bases between the two germline ends. CDR3 length: 12 residues. The chain carries TRBV9 and TRBJ1-1; D gene ambiguous. This sequence originates from a human donor with non-small cell lung cancer. Sequenced: uninvolved lung tissue not adjacent to the tumor. The CDR3 sequence: CASSESNTEAFF. The DNA for the CDR3 is TGTGCCAGCAGCGAGTCTAACACTGAAGCTTTCTTT.